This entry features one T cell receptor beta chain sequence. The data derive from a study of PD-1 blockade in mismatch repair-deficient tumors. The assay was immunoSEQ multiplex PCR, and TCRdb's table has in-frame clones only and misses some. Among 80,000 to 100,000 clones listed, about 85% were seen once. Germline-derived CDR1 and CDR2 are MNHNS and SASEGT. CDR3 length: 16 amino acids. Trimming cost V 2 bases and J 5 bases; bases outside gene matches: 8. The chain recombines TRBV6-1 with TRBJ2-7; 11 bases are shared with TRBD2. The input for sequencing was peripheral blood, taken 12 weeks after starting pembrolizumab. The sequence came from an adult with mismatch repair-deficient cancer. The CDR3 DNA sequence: TGTGCCAGCAGTGAATTGGTAGCGGGAGGGGGTAACGAGCAGTACTTC. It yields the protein CASSELVAGGGNEQYF.